A single sample gave rise to the 26 T cell receptor beta chains below, sequenced in a study of CD8+ T cells in alopecia areata. Stated treatment: oral pan-JAK inhibitor, 5-10 mg twice daily. Reverse transcribed after extraction, RNA yielded cDNA as the sequencing template. Repertoires were generated with immunoSEQ multiplex PCR, while TCRdb's copy carries only in-frame clones and drops some. The sample shows 170,000 or so clones, about three fifths of them seen only once. The source was CD8+ T cells sorted from blood, collected at week 24, from a patient treated with tofacitinib. These receptors were collected from a human donor with alopecia areata.

This clone was found a few times. The chain recombines TRBV5-6 with TRBJ2-1; 7 bases agree with TRBD2. Looked up from germline, CDR1 is SGHDT and CDR2 is YYEEEE. V trimming: 0 bases; J trimming: 9 bases; junction bases outside the gene matches: 3. CDR3 size: 13 residues. The CDR3 region is CASSLGLAGEQFF. DNA of the CDR3: TGTGCCAGCAGCTTGGGACTAGCTGGTGAGCAGTTCTTC.

The chain links TRBV18 to TRBJ1-1; D remains ambiguous. CDR1 is KGHSH and CDR2 is LQKENI in the germline V gene. Trimming took 4 bases from V and 10 from J, leaving 16 bases between them. The CDR3 sequence is 13 residues long. This CDR3 is CASSHRTWGRAFF. The CDR3 DNA reads TGTGCCAGCTCACACCGGACGTGGGGTAGAGCTTTCTTT.

The sample holds a few counts of this clone. The chain is built from TRBV10-3 and TRBJ2-2; D remains ambiguous. The CDR3 covers 14 residues. Trimming shortened V by 0 bases and J by 4 bases, and 6 bases separated the two germline ends. In germline, CDR1 is ENHRY, CDR2 SYGVKD. CDR3 protein: CAISESGFTGELFF. In DNA, the CDR3 is TGTGCCATCAGTGAGTCTGGGTTCACCGGGGAGCTGTTTTTT.

This chain connects TRBV5-6 to TRBJ1-1; TRBD1 matches at 9 bases. Germline CDR1 reads SGHDT; CDR2 reads YYEEEE. The CDR3 has 14 amino acids. V lost 4 bases and J lost 6; bases outside the gene matches: 7. In DNA form, the CDR3 reads TGTGCCAGCAGCCCAGGGACAGGGACCCCTGAAGCTTTCTTT. This encodes CASSPGTGTPEAFF.

The V call is TRBV14, the J call TRBJ2-4; D is unclear. This CDR3 is 13 amino acids long. The germline gives CDR1 SGHDN, CDR2 FVKESK. V shed 0 bases and J shed 8 bases, with 8 bases lying between them. CDR3: CASSQDRWDIQYF. CDR3 bases: TGTGCCAGCAGCCAAGATAGGTGGGACATTCAGTACTTC.

The chain recombines TRBV30 with TRBJ2-2, with no clear D. This CDR3 spans 11 amino acids. The V gene's germline CDR1 is GTSNPN and CDR2 SVGIG (reference sequence). V dropped 5 bases and J dropped 6 bases, with 7 bases sitting between them. In DNA form, the CDR3 reads TGTGCCTGGGACGCTCCCGGGGAGCTGTTTTTT. Amino acids: CAWDAPGELFF.

The V gene is TRBV7-9, the J gene TRBJ2-5; D might be TRBD1 (5 bases). The V and J ends lost 6 bases and 2 bases respectively, with 10 bases between them. CDR1 SEHNR and CDR2 FQNEAQ come from the germline V gene (reference sequence). CDR3 length equals 13 residues. CDR3 coding DNA: TGTGCCAGCAGAGGGGTAATTCAAGAGACCCAGTACTTC. It codes for CASRGVIQETQYF. The variable domain in full, completed from reference TRBV7-9 and TRBJ2-5, reads DTGVSQNPRHKITKRGQNVTFRCDPISEHNRLYWYRQTLGQGPEFLTYFQNEAQLEKSRLLSDRFSAERPKGSFSTLEIQRTEQGDSAMYLCASRGVIQETQYFGPGTRLLVL.

CDR3 bases: TGTGCCAGCAGCTTCCCGTGGGGGGCCGCAGATACGCAGTATTTT. Its translation: CASSFPWGAADTQYF. The chain couples TRBV11-2 to TRBJ2-3; D is perhaps TRBD1 or TRBD2 (6 bases each). Germline CDR1 and CDR2: SGHAT and FQNNGV. This CDR3 is built from 15 residues. With 3 bases removed from V and 4 bases from J, the gap between germline ends came to 14 bases.

This clone was seen more than once but under ten times. The V gene is TRBV7-8, the J gene TRBJ2-1, with TRBD2 identical over 9 bases. Trimming at V came to 5 bases and at J to 4 bases, leaving 18 bases not matched to a gene. From germline, CDR1 is SGHVS and CDR2 FQNEAQ. This CDR3 comprises 19 residues. This CDR3 is CASSDRLAAKLLVYNEQFF. DNA of the CDR3: TGTGCCAGCAGCGACCGACTAGCGGCAAAACTACTGGTATACAATGAGCAGTTCTTC.

The chain combines TRBV9 with TRBJ2-2; D perhaps matches TRBD2 (6 bases). Trimming took 5 bases from V and 5 from J, leaving 10 bases between them. The CDR3 is 13 residues long. Per the germline V gene, CDR1 is SGDLS and CDR2 is YYNGEE. The CDR3 loop reads CASRAGGTGELFF. The CDR3 DNA reads TGTGCCAGCAGAGCGGGTGGAACCGGGGAGCTGTTTTTT.

This rearrangement joins TRBV19 to TRBJ2-2; the D is unclear. Germline CDR1 and CDR2: LNHDA and SQIVND (reference sequence). V shed 5 bases and J shed 5 bases, with 3 bases lying between them. CDR3 length: 11 amino acids. CDR3 region: CASSETGELFF. In nucleotides, the CDR3 is TGTGCCAGTAGTGAGACCGGGGAGCTGTTTTTT.

The V call is TRBV28, the J call TRBJ2-5, with TRBD2 identical over 11 bases. Germline V CDR1 and CDR2: MDHEN, SYDVKM. Germline trimming cut 6 bases from V and 6 bases from J; bases unmatched to any gene: 9. The CDR3 sequence is 15 residues long. CDR3 nucleotides: TGTGCCAGCAGAAGTGGGACTAGCGGTGTCAAGACCCAGTACTTC. Translating it yields CASRSGTSGVKTQYF.

The V and J genes are TRBV5-6 and TRBJ1-1, with a weak D call TRBD1 (5 bases). This CDR3 has 13 amino acids. Trimming removed 0 bases at V and 8 bases at J, with 11 bases between. Germline CDR1 SGHDT, CDR2 YYEEEE. The CDR3 here is CASSLGVGAEAFF. CDR3 DNA: TGTGCCAGCAGCTTGGGGGTCGGGGCCGAAGCTTTCTTT. The full variable domain, in which reference TRBV5-6 and TRBJ1-1 provide the parts outside the CDR3, is DAGVTQSPTHLIKTRGQQVTLRCSPKSGHDTVSWYQQALGQGPQFIFQYYEEEERQRGNFPDRFSGHQFPNYSSELNVNALLLGDSALYLCASSLGVGAEAFFGQGTRLTVV.

The CDR3 sequence is CAWELRAYEQYF. CDR3 in DNA: TGTGCCTGGGAACTCAGAGCCTACGAGCAGTACTTC. The rearrangement links TRBV30 to TRBJ2-7; D is uncertain. V lost 5 bases, J lost 2 bases, and 10 bases lay in between. The length of the CDR3 is 12 residues. The germline gives CDR1 GTSNPN, CDR2 SVGIG (reference sequence).

This clone was detected only a few times. The rearrangement links TRBV7-9 to TRBJ2-7; D uncertain. V lost 5 bases and J lost 7, with 12 bases in between. Germline V gives CDR1 SEHNR, CDR2 FQNEAQ (reference sequence). CDR3 length: 12 amino acids. This CDR3 is CASSQKGREQYF. The CDR3 coding sequence is TGTGCCAGCAGCCAAAAGGGTCGGGAGCAGTACTTC.

The table lists this clone with a few counts. This rearrangement joins TRBV25-1 to TRBJ2-5, with D perhaps TRBD1 or TRBD2 (5 bases each). The germline V and J ends were trimmed by 8 bases and 6 bases, with 16 bases remaining between them. The CDR3 spans 13 residues. Germline CDR1 MGHDK, CDR2 SYGVNS. The CDR3 is CASGAGSGQTQYF. The CDR3 nucleotides are TGTGCCAGCGGAGCAGGGTCGGGGCAGACCCAGTACTTC.

The gene calls are TRBV7-8 and TRBJ2-7, with D perhaps matching TRBD1 (6 bases). This CDR3 spans 14 amino acids. Germline CDR1 is SGHVS and CDR2 is FQNEAQ. V was clipped by 1 base and J by 3 bases, with 10 bases between them. The CDR3 is CASSLGDTYYEQYF. DNA for the CDR3: TGTGCCAGCAGCTTAGGGGACACCTACTACGAGCAGTACTTC.

J is TRBJ2-7 and V is TRBV10-3; tentative D call: TRBD2 (5 bases). CDR1 ENHRY and CDR2 SYGVKD come from the germline V gene. Trimming pared 6 bases from V and 1 base from J, leaving 25 bases between. The CDR3 runs 18 residues. The CDR3 DNA reads TGTGCCATCAGCCCCGGTTTAATCGGGGTCGCCCGGTCCTACGAGCAGTACTTC. This codes for CAISPGLIGVARSYEQYF.

This clone was counted a few times. The J gene is TRBJ1-1, the V gene TRBV27, with D possibly matching TRBD1 (6 bases). V was clipped by 2 bases and J by 5 bases, with 12 bases between them. The CDR3 has 14 amino acids. Looked up from germline, CDR1 is MNHEY and CDR2 is SMNVEV (reference sequence). CDR3 region: CASSLTGSQTEAFF. The CDR3 DNA follows: TGTGCCAGCAGTTTAACAGGGTCACAGACTGAAGCTTTCTTT.

The chain is built from TRBV2 and TRBJ1-4; D might be TRBD1 (5 bases). CDR3 length: 13 amino acids. V was pared by 5 bases and J by 7 bases, with 11 bases between. From germline, CDR1 is SNHLY and CDR2 FYNNEI. The CDR3: CASSYGAVEKLFF. The CDR3 DNA follows: TGTGCCAGCAGTTACGGGGCGGTTGAAAAACTGTTTTTT. Drawing the rest from reference TRBV2 and TRBJ1-4, the complete variable domain is EPEVTQTPSHQVTQMGQEVILRCVPISNHLYFYWYRQILGQKVEFLVSFYNNEISEKSEIFDDQFSVERPDGSNFTLKIRSTKLEDSAMYFCASSYGAVEKLFFGSGTQLSVL.

This sequence joins TRBV5-6 and TRBJ2-1; D remains ambiguous. Germline values: CDR1 SGHDT, CDR2 YYEEEE. Trimming removed 3 bases at V and 1 base at J, with 8 bases between. This CDR3 contains 14 residues. The CDR3 here is CASSSEDSYNEQFF. The CDR3 DNA reads TGTGCCAGCAGCTCAGAGGATTCCTACAATGAGCAGTTCTTC. Full variable domain (missing parts from reference TRBV5-6 and TRBJ2-1): DAGVTQSPTHLIKTRGQQVTLRCSPKSGHDTVSWYQQALGQGPQFIFQYYEEEERQRGNFPDRFSGHQFPNYSSELNVNALLLGDSALYLCASSSEDSYNEQFFGPGTRLTVL.

The chain joins TRBV5-6 to TRBJ1-4; D not certain. Trimming removed 4 bases from V and 11 bases from J, with 15 bases in between. The CDR3 has 13 residues. Germline V gene lookup returns CDR1 SGHDT and CDR2 YYEEEE. The CDR3 DNA reads TGTGCCAGCAGCACCCGACTTGAGGCGAAACTGTTTTTT. Translation gives CASSTRLEAKLFF.

V and J are TRBV4-1 and TRBJ2-5; D is uncertain. CDR3 length: 13 amino acids. Trimming removed 5 bases from V and 1 base from J, with 8 bases in between. The germline V gene encodes CDR1 MGHRA and CDR2 YSYEKL. The CDR3 sequence is CASSDYSQETQYF. In nucleotides, the CDR3 is TGCGCCAGCAGCGATTACAGCCAAGAGACCCAGTACTTC.

The chain couples TRBV4-1 to TRBJ1-1; D is undetermined. Germline V gives CDR1 MGHRA, CDR2 YSYEKL. The CDR3 is made up of 12 amino acids. V lost 1 base and J lost 8, with 8 bases in between. CDR3 amino acids: CASSQGNREAFF. The DNA of the CDR3 is TGCGCCAGCAGCCAAGGAAACAGAGAAGCTTTCTTT.

This clone was seen only once. The rearrangement links TRBV4-1 to TRBJ2-5; 11 bases agree with TRBD2. Germline assignment: CDR1 MGHRA and CDR2 YSYEKL. This CDR3 region has 19 residues. The trim removed 0 bases at V and 1 base at J, leaving 10 bases unmatched. The CDR3: CASSQEGPASGGPQETQYF. The CDR3 nucleotides are TGCGCCAGCAGCCAAGAGGGCCCTGCTAGCGGGGGGCCCCAAGAGACCCAGTACTTC.

The J gene is TRBJ1-4, the V gene TRBV4-1; no definite D call. The length of the CDR3 is 13 residues. The V gene lost 4 bases and the J gene lost 4 bases, with 7 bases spanning the gap. The germline CDR1 and CDR2 sequences are MGHRA and YSYEKL. Here the CDR3 DNA reads TGCGCCAGCAGCCTCGGGGTTAATGAAAAACTGTTTTTT. Translated: CASSLGVNEKLFF.